The following is a T cell receptor (beta chain) sequence with its context. Its antigen is unknown. These data originate in a study of graft-versus-host responses after intestinal transplantation. Study-level background: Grafts were multivisceral, liver-intestinal, or isolated intestinal. Once they had received anti-thymocyte globulin induction, all recipients took tacrolimus and steroids for approximately 3 years.

TCRdb keeps only in-frame clones here, not all; method: immunoSEQ multiplex PCR. The sample contains under 75,000 clones, around 91% of which appear only once. Overall study findings and caveats: Patients who carried graft-donor T cell macrochimerism also had high graft-versus-host to host-versus-graft clonal ratios in their allografts. Recipient-marrow GvH clones were detected, some having first appeared in ileum or blood.

Germline-derived CDR1 and CDR2 are SGHDT and YYEEEE. The junction had 7 bases not matched to a gene; V was cut back by 0 bases and J by 7 bases. This CDR3 comprises 14 residues. The sequence derives from a human donor who was the organ donor for an intestinal transplant. The sample in question was unstimulated CD8+ T cells sorted from spleen or lymph node cells, obtained before transplant. J is TRBJ2-7 and V is TRBV5-6; 7 bases align to TRBD1. The DNA for the CDR3 is TGTGCCAGCAGCTTGGGAGAGGGGGCGAGGGAGCAGTACGTC. It encodes CASSLGEGAREQYV.